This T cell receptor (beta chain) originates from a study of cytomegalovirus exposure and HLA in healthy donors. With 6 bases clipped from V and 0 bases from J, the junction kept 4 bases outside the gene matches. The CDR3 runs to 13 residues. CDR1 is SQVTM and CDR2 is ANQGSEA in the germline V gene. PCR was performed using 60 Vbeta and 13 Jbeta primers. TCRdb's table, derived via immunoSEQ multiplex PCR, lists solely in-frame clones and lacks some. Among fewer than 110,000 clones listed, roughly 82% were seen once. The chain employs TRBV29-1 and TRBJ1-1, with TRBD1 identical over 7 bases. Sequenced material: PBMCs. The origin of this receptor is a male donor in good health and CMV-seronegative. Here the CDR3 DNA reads TGCAGCGTGATGGGACAGATGAACACTGAAGCTTTCTTT. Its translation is CSVMGQMNTEAFF.